This entry lists 18 T cell receptor beta chains sequenced from one sample in a study of T cells expressing NK-cell markers. TCRdb reprocessed the 5' RACE reads and keeps a single row for each CDR3 protein, giving no DNA. Its listing shows about 160,000 distinct CDR3 sequences. Source material: blood T cells: a sorted CD56 or NKG2C T cell subset, CD4+ or CD8+ T cells, or bulk PBMC T cells (not recorded which). All receptors derive from a woman between 18 and 69 years old in good health.

The chain is built from TRBV5-1 and TRBJ2-1. The CDR3 spans 12 residues. Germline V gene lookup returns CDR1 SGHRS and CDR2 YFSETQ. CDR3 sequence: CASSWGRNEQFF.

V usage is TRBV14 and J usage is TRBJ2-5; the D gene TCRdb calls, TRBD1, cannot be checked with no DNA. Looked up from germline, CDR1 is SGHDN and CDR2 is FVKESK. The length of the CDR3 is 16 residues. The CDR3 loop reads CASSQEFGRGQKTQYF. Variable domain in full (rest from reference TRBV14 and TRBJ2-5): EAGVTQFPSHSVIEKGQTVTLRCDPISGHDNLYWYRRVMGKEIKFLLHFVKESKQDESGMPNNRFLAERTGGTYSTLKVQPAELEDSGVYFCASSQEFGRGQKTQYFGPGTRLLVL.

V is TRBV28 and J is TRBJ1-2. Germline V gene sequence: CDR1 MDHEN, CDR2 SYDVKM. The CDR3 extends over 13 amino acids. CDR3 loop: CASSLWPAKGYTF.

This CDR3 is CASRLGGGFQETQYF. The V and J genes are TRBV12-3 or TRBV12-4 and TRBJ2-5; TCRdb designates TRBD1, a call that cannot be tested without DNA. The CDR3 runs 15 residues.

The chain joins TRBV12-3 or TRBV12-4 to TRBJ2-2; the D gene TCRdb calls, TRBD2, cannot be checked with no DNA. The CDR3 extends over 13 amino acids. This CDR3 is CASSLGTSGELFF.

V and J are TRBV19 and TRBJ1-2; there is no DNA to check the TCRdb D call of TRBD1. The CDR3 runs to 14 residues. Per the germline V gene, CDR1 is LNHDA and CDR2 is SQIVND (reference sequence). The CDR3 region is CASSRGAAPHGYTF.

The rearrangement links TRBV15 to TRBJ2-3; the D call from TCRdb, TRBD2, cannot be confirmed without DNA. In germline, CDR1 is LNHNV, CDR2 YYDKDF (reference sequence). The CDR3 has 16 residues. CDR3: CATSIRDSPRWNTQYF.

The genes are TRBV9 and TRBJ1-1; lacking DNA, the TRBD1 call made by TCRdb goes unchecked. This CDR3 region has 15 residues. CDR1 SGDLS and CDR2 YYNGEE come from the germline V gene. This chain's CDR3 is CASSGAGHGNTEAFF.

The rearrangement links TRBV5-1 to TRBJ2-1; TCRdb names TRBD2, which stays unverified in the absence of DNA. The CDR3 consists of 15 residues. From germline, CDR1 is SGHRS and CDR2 YFSETQ. The CDR3 reads CASSERTSGGVEQFF.

The rearrangement links TRBV28 to TRBJ2-7; the D call of TRBD1 rests on TCRdb alone, since no DNA is present to check it. Germline CDR1 and CDR2: MDHEN and SYDVKM. The CDR3 totals 14 residues. The CDR3 protein is CASSPPDRIYEQYF.

The rearrangement uses TRBV4-1 and TRBJ1-2; TCRdb gives TRBD1 as the D gene, but with no DNA this cannot be confirmed. The germline V gene encodes CDR1 MGHRA and CDR2 YSYEKL. The CDR3 loop spans 14 amino acids. CDR3 protein: CASSRQGVGDGYTF.

The V gene is TRBV4-2, the J gene TRBJ2-1. Germline CDR1 reads LGHNA; CDR2 reads YNFKEQ. The CDR3 contains 15 residues. The CDR3 here is CASSQEAGRYNEQFF.

V is TRBV12-3 or TRBV12-4 and J is TRBJ1-1. The CDR3 totals 14 residues. The CDR3: CASSAQRRNTEAFF.

J is TRBJ2-2 and V is TRBV12-3 or TRBV12-4; the TCRdb call, TRBD1, lacks DNA for checking. CDR3 length: 16 amino acids. The CDR3 reads CASSLGAGQGTGELFF.

The CDR3 region is CASSQGYPAGLYEQYF. The rearrangement uses TRBV3-1 and TRBJ2-7; there is no DNA to check the TCRdb D call of TRBD2. The CDR3 consists of 16 residues. Germline V gives CDR1 LGHDT, CDR2 YNNKEL (reference sequence).

The genes are TRBV6-5 and TRBJ2-3; TCRdb indicates TRBD2, and absent DNA this call remains unverified. Per germline, CDR1 MNHEY and CDR2 SVGAGI. This CDR3 comprises 15 residues. CDR3 region: CASSSTSGVTDTQYF.

This rearrangement joins TRBV7-3 to TRBJ2-7; TCRdb's D call of TRBD1 is untestable without DNA. The germline V gene encodes CDR1 SGHTA and CDR2 FQGTGA. This CDR3 spans 14 amino acids. CDR3 sequence reads: CASSSDRFTYEQYF. The full variable domain, rest sourced from reference TRBV7-3 and TRBJ2-7, is GAGVSQTPSNKVTEKGKYVELRCDPISGHTALYWYRQSLGQGPEFLIYFQGTGAADDSGLPNDRFFAVRPEGSVSTLKIQRTERGDSAVYLCASSSDRFTYEQYFGPGTRLTVT.

The genes are TRBV5-1 and TRBJ2-6; TCRdb gives TRBD1 as the D gene, but with no DNA this cannot be confirmed. The germline V gene encodes CDR1 SGHRS and CDR2 YFSETQ. This CDR3 spans 17 amino acids. CDR3 amino acids: CASSVQGIGSGANVLTF.